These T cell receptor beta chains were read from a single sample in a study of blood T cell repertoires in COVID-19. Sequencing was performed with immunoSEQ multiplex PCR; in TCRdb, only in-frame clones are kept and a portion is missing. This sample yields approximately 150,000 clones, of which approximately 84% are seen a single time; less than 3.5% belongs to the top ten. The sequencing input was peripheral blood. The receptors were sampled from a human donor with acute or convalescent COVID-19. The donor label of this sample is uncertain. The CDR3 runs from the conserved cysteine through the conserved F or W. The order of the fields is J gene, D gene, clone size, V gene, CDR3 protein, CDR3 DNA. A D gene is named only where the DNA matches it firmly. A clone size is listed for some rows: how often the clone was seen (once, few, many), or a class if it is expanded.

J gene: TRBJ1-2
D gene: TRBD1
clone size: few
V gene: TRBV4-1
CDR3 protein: CASSQDTTGSYGYTF
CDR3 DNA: TGCGCCAGCAGCCAAGATACGACAGGGTCTTATGGCTACACCTTC

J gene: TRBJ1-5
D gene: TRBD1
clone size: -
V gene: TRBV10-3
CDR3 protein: CAISDTGQGANQPQHF
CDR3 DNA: TGTGCCATCAGCGATACAGGACAGGGGGCCAATCAGCCCCAGCATTTT

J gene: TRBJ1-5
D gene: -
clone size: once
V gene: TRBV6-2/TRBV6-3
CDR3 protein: CASSYWGVNQPQHF
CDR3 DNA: TGTGCCAGCAGTTACTGGGGCGTCAATCAGCCCCAGCATTTT

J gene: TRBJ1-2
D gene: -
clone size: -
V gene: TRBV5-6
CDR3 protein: CASSLRTSLGGYTF
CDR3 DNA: TGTGCCAGCAGCTTGCGGACATCCCTGGGGGGCTACACCTTC

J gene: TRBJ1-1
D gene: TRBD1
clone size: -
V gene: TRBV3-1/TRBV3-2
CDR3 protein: CASSEQGFEAFF
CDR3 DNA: TGTGCCAGCAGCGAACAGGGGTTTGAAGCTTTCTTT

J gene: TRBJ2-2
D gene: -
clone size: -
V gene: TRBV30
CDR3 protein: CAWSVVWTIRRPNTGELFF
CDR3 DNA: TGTGCCTGGAGTGTAGTTTGGACAATTAGGCGACCGAACACCGGGGAGCTGTTTTTT

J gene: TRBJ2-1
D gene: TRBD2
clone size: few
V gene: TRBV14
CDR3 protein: CASSQDASGRAWNYNEQFF
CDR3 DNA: TGTGCCAGCAGCCAAGACGCTAGCGGGAGGGCCTGGAACTACAATGAGCAGTTCTTC

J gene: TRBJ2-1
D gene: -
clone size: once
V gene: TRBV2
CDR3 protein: CASSEGGAAYNEQFF
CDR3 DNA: TGTGCCAGCAGTGAGGGGGGAGCGGCCTACAATGAGCAGTTCTTC

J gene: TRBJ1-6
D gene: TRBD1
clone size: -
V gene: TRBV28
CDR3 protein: CASSRGQGANSPLHF
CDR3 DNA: TGTGCCAGCAGCCGGGGACAGGGGGCGAATTCACCCCTCCACTTT

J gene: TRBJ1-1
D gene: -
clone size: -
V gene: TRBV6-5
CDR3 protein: CASSYSGGGVNTEAFF
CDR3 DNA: TGTGCCAGCAGTTACTCGGGGGGGGGAGTGAACACTGAAGCTTTCTTT

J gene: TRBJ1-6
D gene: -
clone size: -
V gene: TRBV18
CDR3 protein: CASSLTGFGSPLHF
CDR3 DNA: TGTGCCAGCTCACTCACAGGGTTCGGGTCACCCCTCCACTTT

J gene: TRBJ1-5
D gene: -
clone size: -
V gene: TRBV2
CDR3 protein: CASTPDSPNQPQHF
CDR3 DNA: TGTGCCAGCACCCCGGACAGCCCCAATCAGCCCCAGCATTTT

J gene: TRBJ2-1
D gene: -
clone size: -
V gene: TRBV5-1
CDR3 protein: CASSLGVDNEQFF
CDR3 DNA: TGCGCCAGCAGCTTGGGCGTCGATAATGAGCAGTTCTTC

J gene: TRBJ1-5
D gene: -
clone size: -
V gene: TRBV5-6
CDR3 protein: CASSRLLQDNQPQHF
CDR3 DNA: TGTGCCAGCAGCCGGCTATTACAGGACAATCAGCCCCAGCATTTT

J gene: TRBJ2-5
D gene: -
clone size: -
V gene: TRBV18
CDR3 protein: CASSPPFPAETQYF
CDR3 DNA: TGTGCCAGCTCACCACCGTTCCCAGCGGAGACCCAGTACTTC

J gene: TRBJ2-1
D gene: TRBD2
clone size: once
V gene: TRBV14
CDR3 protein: CASSHQPFSGSSYNEQFF
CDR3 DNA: TGTGCCAGCAGCCACCAGCCTTTTAGCGGGAGCTCCTACAATGAGCAGTTCTTC

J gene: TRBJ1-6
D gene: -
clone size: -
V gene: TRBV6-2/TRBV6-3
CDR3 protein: CASSPVRGAYNSPLHF
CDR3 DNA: TGTGCCAGCAGTCCCGTTCGGGGGGCCTATAATTCACCCCTCCACTTT

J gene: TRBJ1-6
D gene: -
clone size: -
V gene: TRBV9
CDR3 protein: CASSAHEPLAGWVNSPLHF
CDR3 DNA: TGTGCCAGCAGCGCGCATGAACCCCTGGCAGGGTGGGTGAATTCACCCCTCCACTTT

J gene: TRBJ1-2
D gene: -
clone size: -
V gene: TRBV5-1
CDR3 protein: CASSLDGRGDYGYTF
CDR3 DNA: TGCGCCAGCAGCTTGGATGGCAGGGGCGACTATGGCTACACCTTC

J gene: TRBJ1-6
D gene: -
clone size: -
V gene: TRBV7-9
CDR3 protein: CASSIPGLHSPLHF
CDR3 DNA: TGTGCCAGCAGCATACCAGGGTTGCATTCACCCCTCCACTTT

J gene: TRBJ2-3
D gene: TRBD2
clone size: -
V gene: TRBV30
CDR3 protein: CAWSLASGVPNTQYF
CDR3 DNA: TGTGCCTGGAGCTTGGCTAGCGGGGTCCCAAATACGCAGTATTTT

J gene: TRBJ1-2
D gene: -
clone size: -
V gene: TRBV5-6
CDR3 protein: CASSLRANYGYTF
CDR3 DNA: TGTGCCAGCAGCTTGCGGGCTAACTATGGCTACACCTTC

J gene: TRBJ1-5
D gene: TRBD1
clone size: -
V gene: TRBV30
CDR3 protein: CAWSGQGGVNQPQHF
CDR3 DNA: TGTGCCTGGAGTGGTCAAGGGGGCGTTAATCAGCCCCAGCATTTT

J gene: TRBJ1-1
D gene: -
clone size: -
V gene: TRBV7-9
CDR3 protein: CASSLTSKANTEAFF
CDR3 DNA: TGTGCCAGCAGCTTAACTTCGAAAGCCAACACTGAAGCTTTCTTT

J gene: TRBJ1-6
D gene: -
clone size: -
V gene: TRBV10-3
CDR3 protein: CAISEREGLDSPLHF
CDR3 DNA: TGTGCCATCAGTGAAAGGGAGGGGTTGGATTCACCCCTCCACTTT

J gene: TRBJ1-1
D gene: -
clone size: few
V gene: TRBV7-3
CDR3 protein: CASSLIKNTEAFF
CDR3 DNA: TGTGCCAGCAGCTTAATAAAGAACACTGAAGCTTTCTTT

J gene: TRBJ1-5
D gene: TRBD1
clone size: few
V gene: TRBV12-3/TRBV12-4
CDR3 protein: CASSKTGAQPQHF
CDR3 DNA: TGTGCCAGCAGTAAAACAGGGGCTCAGCCCCAGCATTTT

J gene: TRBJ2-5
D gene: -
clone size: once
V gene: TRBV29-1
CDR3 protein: CSVEDHRVETQYF
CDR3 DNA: TGCAGCGTTGAAGATCACAGGGTAGAGACCCAGTACTTC

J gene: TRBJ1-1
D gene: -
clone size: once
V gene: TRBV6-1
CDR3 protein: CASSHYLTGHTEAFF
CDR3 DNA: TGTGCCAGCAGCCACTACCTAACAGGGCACACTGAAGCTTTCTTT

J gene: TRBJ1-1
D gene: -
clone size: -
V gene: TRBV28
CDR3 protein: CASSLEGGAATEAFF
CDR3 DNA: TGTGCCAGCAGTTTGGAGGGAGGGGCCGCTACTGAAGCTTTCTTT

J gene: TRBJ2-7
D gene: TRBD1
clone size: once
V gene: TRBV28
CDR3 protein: CASSLWTGGFYEQYF
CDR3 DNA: TGTGCCAGCAGTTTATGGACAGGGGGCTTTTACGAGCAGTACTTC

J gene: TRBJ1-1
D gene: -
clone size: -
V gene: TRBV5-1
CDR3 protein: CASSLARPGIGAFF
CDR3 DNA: TGCGCCAGCAGCTTGGCCAGGCCAGGGATAGGGGCTTTCTTT

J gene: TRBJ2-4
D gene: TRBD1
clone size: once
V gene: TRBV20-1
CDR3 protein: CSAYRGNIQYF
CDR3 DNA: TGCAGTGCTTACAGGGGGAACATTCAGTACTTC

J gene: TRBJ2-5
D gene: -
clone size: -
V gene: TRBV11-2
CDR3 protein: CASSSNWARETQYF
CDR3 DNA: TGTGCCAGCAGCTCAAATTGGGCCAGGGAGACCCAGTACTTC

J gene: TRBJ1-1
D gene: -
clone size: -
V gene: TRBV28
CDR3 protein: CATKQGHSSEAFF
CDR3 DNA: TGTGCGACCAAACAGGGTCATTCTTCTGAAGCTTTCTTT

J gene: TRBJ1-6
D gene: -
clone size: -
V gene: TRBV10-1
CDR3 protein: CARKDTLCSPLHF
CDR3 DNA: TGCGCCAGAAAGGACACCCTTTGCTCACCCCTCCACTTT

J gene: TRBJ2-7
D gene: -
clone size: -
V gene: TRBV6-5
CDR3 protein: CASSSRAAEQYF
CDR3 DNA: TGTGCCAGCAGTTCCAGGGCGGCCGAGCAGTACTTC

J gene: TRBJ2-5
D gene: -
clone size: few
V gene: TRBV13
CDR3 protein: CASSFGEGSETQYF
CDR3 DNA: TGTGCCAGCAGCTTTGGAGAGGGTTCGGAGACCCAGTACTTC

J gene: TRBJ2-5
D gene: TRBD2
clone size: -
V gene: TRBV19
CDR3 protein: CATKKREQETQYF
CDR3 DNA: TGTGCCACAAAAAAGCGGGAACAAGAGACCCAGTACTTC

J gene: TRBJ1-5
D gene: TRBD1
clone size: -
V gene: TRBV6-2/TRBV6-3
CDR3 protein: CASSDRERQPQHF
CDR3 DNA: TGTGCCAGCAGTGACAGGGAACGACAGCCCCAGCATTTT

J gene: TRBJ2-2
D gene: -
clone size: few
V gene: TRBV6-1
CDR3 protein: CASSDGMRGGGELFF
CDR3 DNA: TGTGCCAGCAGTGATGGAATGAGGGGAGGAGGGGAGCTGTTTTTT

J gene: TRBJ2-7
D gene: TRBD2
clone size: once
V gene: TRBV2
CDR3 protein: CASSVGIAGGSYEQYF
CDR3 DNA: TGTGCCAGCAGTGTCGGGATAGCGGGGGGTTCCTACGAGCAGTACTTC

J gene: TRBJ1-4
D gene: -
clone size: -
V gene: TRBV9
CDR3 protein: CASSATATNEKLFF
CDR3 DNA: TGTGCCAGCAGCGCGACAGCTACTAATGAAAAACTGTTTTTT

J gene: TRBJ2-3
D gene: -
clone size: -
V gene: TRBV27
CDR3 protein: CASAFAGPRTDTQYF
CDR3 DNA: TGTGCCAGCGCTTTCGCGGGGCCTCGCACAGATACGCAGTATTTT

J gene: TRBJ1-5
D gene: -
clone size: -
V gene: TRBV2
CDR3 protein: CASSARGRHSNQPQHF
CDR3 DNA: TGTGCCAGCAGTGCCCGAGGGCGACATAGCAATCAGCCCCAGCATTTT

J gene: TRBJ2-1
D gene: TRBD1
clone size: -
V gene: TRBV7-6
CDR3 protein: CASSLVSRGLTRAYNEQFF
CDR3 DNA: TGTGCCAGCAGCTTAGTTTCCAGGGGGCTGACGCGCGCCTACAATGAGCAGTTCTTC

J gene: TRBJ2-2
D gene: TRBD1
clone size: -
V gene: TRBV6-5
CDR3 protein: CASSRAGGLTGELFF
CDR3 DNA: TGTGCCAGCAGTAGGGCAGGGGGTTTGACCGGGGAGCTGTTTTTT

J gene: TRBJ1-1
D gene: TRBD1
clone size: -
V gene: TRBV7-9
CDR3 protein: CASRPPGQANTEAFF
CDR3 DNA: TGTGCCAGCAGACCTCCGGGACAGGCAAACACTGAAGCTTTCTTT

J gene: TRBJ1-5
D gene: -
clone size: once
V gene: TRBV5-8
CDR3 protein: CASSSDYSNQPQHF
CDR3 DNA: TGTGCCAGCAGTTCAGATTATAGCAATCAGCCCCAGCATTTT

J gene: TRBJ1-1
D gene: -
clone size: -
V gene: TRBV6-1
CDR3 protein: CASSENTWGVGTEAFF
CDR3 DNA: TGTGCCAGCAGTGAGAACACTTGGGGCGTGGGCACTGAAGCTTTCTTT